This TCR beta chain was identified during a study of T cell responses to AZD1222 COVID-19 vaccine (dated by TCRdb to the early 2020s). Notes on the research overall: AZD1222 recipients whose second dose came at about 4 weeks and those whose second dose came at about 12 weeks were combined into one group, since spike-specific TCR depth and breadth did not differ between the two schedules. TCR sequencing covered fewer than 250 trial participants: roughly 200 given two doses of AZD1222 and approximately 26 given two doses of MenACWY control vaccine. Trial participants were enrolled by age into subgroups of 18-55, 56-69 and 70-plus years, and roughly 150, 30 and 60 TCR-sequenced participants, respectively, were included in these subgroups.

This clone has a handful of counts. Its antigen specificity is not known. Base quality data are lacking; no much larger clone is found one base away. What the authors observed across the whole study: Most participants were white British and females outnumbered males, and the authors suggested that clonal diversity may have been underestimated. The vaccine-associated CD4 TCRs covered the entire spike protein, and the dominant responses fell in regions 160-218 and 743-854. In the small 56-69-year group, the increase in depth fell short of significance, most likely because of low power. Reportedly, close to half of the unique spike-specific TCRs recognized epitopes lying outside the regions that are mutated in the B.1.351 and B.1.1.7 variants. Conclusions about previously exposed vaccinees are limited because only six or seven AZD1222 recipients were SARS-CoV-2 seropositive at baseline. Because no samples from the day 14 peak response were available, repertoires could be characterized only after the peak T cell response. After two AZD1222 doses, spike-specific TCR breadth and depth were significantly higher than at day 0 and than in MenACWY recipients.

CDR1 and CDR2, per the germline V gene (reference sequence), are DFQATT and SNEGSKA. The CDR3 runs 16 residues from the cysteine to the phenylalanine. Only the CDR3 DNA is retained, 48 bases long and in frame from the first base. The V end gives up 3 bases and the J end 3 bases, leaving 9 bases in the junction not matched to a gene. The CDR3 regions of human TCRbeta chains were analyzed by immunosequencing. Concerning the study's data processing: TCRs in the repertoires were compared against a reference library of SARS-CoV-2-specific TCRs that had been generated with the MIRA antigen-specificity platform. Breadth was defined as the fraction of unique TCRs that were SARS-CoV-2-associated, and depth was defined as the fraction of total T cells that were SARS-CoV-2-associated. Using the MIRA data, each spike-specific TCR was mapped to the spike region that the TCR reacts to and placed in a CD4 or CD8 class. Log10-transformed breadth and depth values were compared by one-way ANOVA with Sidak's multiple comparisons tests. In TCRdb, the immuneACCESS table is reduced to in-frame sequences with V and J assigned. These tables do not hold every clone; where another copy was compared, an unresolved V gene accounts for under half, and the others remain unexplained. The V and J calls and the clone size are those of that table, but D and trimming were determined from the DNA. Here the sample has 110,000 to 150,000 clones; roughly 91% occur a single time. The ten most abundant clones make up more than 8.5% of the sample.

The sample's time point label is to be understood as: baseline before first vaccination. Vaccinee samples came from UK trials COV001 and COV002, including a single-blind randomized controlled phase 2/3 trial of AZD1222 (ChAdOx1 nCoV-19) in healthy adults. Trial participant PBMC samples were collected at day 0 and day 28 after the second dose for TCRbeta chain sequencing. The sequences come from peripheral blood, collected on day 0 of AZD1222 vaccination. The source is an adult in good health. This chain is built from TRBV20-1 and TRBJ2-1, and 9 junctional nucleotides match TRBD2. CDR3 reads: CSASAFSGGDYNEQFF. The DNA is as follows: TGCAGTGCTAGTGCCTTTAGCGGGGGAGACTACAATGAGCAGTTCTTC.